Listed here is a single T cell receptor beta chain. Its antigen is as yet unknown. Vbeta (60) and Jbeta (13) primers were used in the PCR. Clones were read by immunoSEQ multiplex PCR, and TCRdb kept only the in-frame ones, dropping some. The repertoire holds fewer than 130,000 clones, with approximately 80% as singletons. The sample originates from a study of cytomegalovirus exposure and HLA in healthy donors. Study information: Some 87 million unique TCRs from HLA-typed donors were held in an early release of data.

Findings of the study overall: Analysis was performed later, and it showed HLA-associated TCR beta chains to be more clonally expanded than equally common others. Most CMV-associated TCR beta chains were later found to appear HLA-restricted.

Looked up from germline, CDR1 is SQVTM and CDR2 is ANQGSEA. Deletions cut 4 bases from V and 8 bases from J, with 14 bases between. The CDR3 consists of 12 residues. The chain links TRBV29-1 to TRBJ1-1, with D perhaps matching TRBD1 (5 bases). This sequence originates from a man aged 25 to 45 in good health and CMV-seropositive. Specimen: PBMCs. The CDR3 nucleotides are TGCAGCGTTGCTAACAGGTACAAAGAAGCTTTCTTT. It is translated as CSVANRYKEAFF. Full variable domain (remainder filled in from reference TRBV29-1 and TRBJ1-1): SAVISQKPSRDICQRGTSLTIQCQVDSQVTMMFWYRQQPGQSLTLIATANQGSEATYESGFVIDKFPISRPNLTFSTLTVSNMSPEDSSIYLCSVANRYKEAFFGQGTRLTVV.